This is a list of T cell receptor beta chains from one sample in a study of blood T cell repertoires in COVID-19. Clones were read by immunoSEQ multiplex PCR, and TCRdb kept only the in-frame ones, dropping some. The sample has under 200,000 clones; about 87% are singletons. Material: peripheral blood. These receptors were obtained from a man aged 40-55 years with active or convalescent COVID-19. The conserved cysteine and the conserved F or W are not part of the CDR3 here. A D gene is named only where the DNA matches it firmly.

v_gene: TRBV13
d_gene: -
CDR3aa: ASSLPPTPSSYNEQF

v_gene: TRBV6-2/TRBV6-3
d_gene: TRBD1
CDR3aa: ASSYWGTDNTEAF

v_gene: TRBV27
d_gene: -
CDR3aa: ASSLTGGGRNTEAF

v_gene: TRBV27
d_gene: TRBD2
CDR3aa: ASILAGGGGYNEQF

v_gene: TRBV5-1
d_gene: -
CDR3aa: ASSFSNSGSYNEQF

v_gene: TRBV4-3
d_gene: TRBD1
CDR3aa: ASSPLWTGTYSPLH

v_gene: TRBV6-6
d_gene: TRBD1
CDR3aa: ASSGSGTANYGYT

v_gene: TRBV24-1
d_gene: TRBD1
CDR3aa: ATSDGKIGDRGVLEQF

v_gene: TRBV9
d_gene: -
CDR3aa: ASSPSLLSSTDTQY

v_gene: TRBV9
d_gene: TRBD1
CDR3aa: ASSAGQGNTEAF

v_gene: TRBV5-1
d_gene: -
CDR3aa: ASSLQAGANTEAF

v_gene: TRBV7-9
d_gene: TRBD2
CDR3aa: ASSLRGGQF

v_gene: TRBV3-1/TRBV3-2
d_gene: -
CDR3aa: ASSQDIVRFRTNEKLF

v_gene: TRBV7-2
d_gene: -
CDR3aa: ASSSTYGTDTQY

v_gene: TRBV7-9
d_gene: -
CDR3aa: ASSPANVSPVYGYT